The source of this T cell receptor (beta chain) is a study of CD8+CD57+ T cells in acquired aplastic anemia. Study-level results: Overlap between patients and controls comprised 25 to 35 CD8+ CDR3 sequences.

Profiling that covered TCR beta VDJ and CDR3 relied on genomic DNA as its template. MiXCR, run by TCRdb on the reads, gives a single entry per CDR3 protein. This repertoire shows approximately 190,000 distinct CDR3 sequences, 48% found once; its top ten account for about 8.8%. Sequenced patients had shown CD8+CD57+ cell expansion by flow cytometry. The patients, all of them, had severe acquired aplastic anemia. Details on this clonotype: The antigen is unknown.

The clonotype was recovered from a human donor with aplastic anemia. Material for sequencing was sorted CD4+, CD8+, or CD8+CD57+ T cells (not recorded which) from PBMCs.

As DNA, the CDR3 is TGTGCCACCAGCCGGGACGCCTATGGCTACACCTTC. It is translated as CATSRDAYGYTF. This chain links TRBV15 with TRBJ1-2; TRBD1 is a possible D gene (5 bases). Deletions cut 5 bases from V and 4 bases from J, with 8 bases between. Germline-derived CDR1 and CDR2 are LNHNV and YYDKDF (reference sequence). This CDR3 comprises 12 residues.